The subject of this entry is one T cell receptor (beta chain). Its target is unknown. Profiled with immunoSEQ multiplex PCR; TCRdb holds only in-frame clones, not every one. The sample lists about 140,000 clones, approximately 86% seen once, with about a sixth in the top ten. This entry comes from a study of radiation and T cells in renal cell carcinoma. The CDR3 runs 17 residues. The V gene end was trimmed by 2 bases and the J gene end by 2 bases; junction bases not matched to a gene: 8. Germline assignment: CDR1 KGHSH and CDR2 LQKENI. The time point: blood 4 weeks post-SBRT, at nephrectomy. Treatment noted: 15 Gy SBRT to primary tumor, nephrectomy 4 weeks later. Nephrectomy followed 15 Gy stereotactic body radiation by 4 weeks. Study results and caveats: Top tumor clonotypes rose in blood 2 weeks post-radiation, then contracted.

V gene TRBV18 combines with J gene TRBJ2-7, with 11 bases matching TRBD1. The starting material was blood, obtained from a patient whose treatment included radiotherapy and nephrectomy. This clonotype originated in a woman aged 50 to 60 with renal cell carcinoma. The CDR3 loop is CASSPRTGGSNPYEQYF. The DNA for the CDR3 is TGTGCCAGCTCACCAAGGACAGGGGGCAGTAACCCCTACGAGCAGTACTTC.